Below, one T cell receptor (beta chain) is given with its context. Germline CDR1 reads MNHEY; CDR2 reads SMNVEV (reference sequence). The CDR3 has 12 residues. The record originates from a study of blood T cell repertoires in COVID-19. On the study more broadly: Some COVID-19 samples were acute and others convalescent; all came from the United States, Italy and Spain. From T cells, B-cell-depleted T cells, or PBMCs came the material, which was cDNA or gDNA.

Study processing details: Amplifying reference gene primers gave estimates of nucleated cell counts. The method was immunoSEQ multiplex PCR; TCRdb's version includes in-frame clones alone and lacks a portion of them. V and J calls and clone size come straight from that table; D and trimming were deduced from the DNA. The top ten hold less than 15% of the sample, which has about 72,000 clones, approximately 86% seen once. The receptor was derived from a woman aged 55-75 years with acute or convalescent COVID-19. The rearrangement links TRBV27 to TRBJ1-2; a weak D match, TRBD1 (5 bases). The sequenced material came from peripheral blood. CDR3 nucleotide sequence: TGTGCTACAAAGGGGACTAACTATGGCTACACCTTC. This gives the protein CATKGTNYGYTF.